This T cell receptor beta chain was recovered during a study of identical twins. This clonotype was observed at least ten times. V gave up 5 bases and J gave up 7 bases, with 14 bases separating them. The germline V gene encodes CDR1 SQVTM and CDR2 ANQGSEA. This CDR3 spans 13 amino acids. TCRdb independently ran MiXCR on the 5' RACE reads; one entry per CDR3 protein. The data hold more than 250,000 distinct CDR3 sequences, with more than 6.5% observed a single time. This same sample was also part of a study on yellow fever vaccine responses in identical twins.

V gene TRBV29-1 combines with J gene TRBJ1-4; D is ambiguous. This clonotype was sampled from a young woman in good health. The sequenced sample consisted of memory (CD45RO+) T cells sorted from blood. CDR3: CSVNRGGSEKLFF. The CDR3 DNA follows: TGCAGCGTTAACCGGGGAGGTAGTGAAAAACTGTTTTTT. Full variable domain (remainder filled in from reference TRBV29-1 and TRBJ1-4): SAVISQKPSRDICQRGTSLTIQCQVDSQVTMMFWYRQQPGQSLTLIATANQGSEATYESGFVIDKFPISRPNLTFSTLTVSNMSPEDSSIYLCSVNRGGSEKLFFGSGTQLSVL.